This entry features one T cell receptor beta chain sequence. No antigen is known for it. Sequenced by immunoSEQ multiplex PCR; TCRdb stores in-frame clones only, minus some. The sample consists of about 80,000 clones, roughly 89% of them appearing once. This sample was taken from a study of identifying expanded T cells in peripheral blood. Study-level findings and limits: Across healthy donors, higher total template counts meant significantly greater roughly two-week count variance.

Trimming left V 3 bases short and J 7 bases short, with 18 bases between. Germline lookup yields CDR1 LNHDA and CDR2 SQIVND (reference sequence). This CDR3 is built from 15 residues. The TCR was taken from a person between 18 and 75 years old in good health. The sequencing input was blood. The chain couples TRBV19 to TRBJ1-1; D is unclear. The chain's CDR3 is CASSMATAYSSEAFF. The CDR3 nucleotides read TGTGCCAGTAGTATGGCCACAGCCTATTCGAGTGAAGCTTTCTTT.